The clone carrying this TCR beta chain was recorded many times. Its antigen remains unknown. The CDR3 is made up of 16 amino acids. Germline V gene lookup returns CDR1 SGHRS and CDR2 YFSETQ. Trimming left V 4 bases short and J 3 bases short, with 20 bases between. This record comes from a study of CD8 T cells in ankylosing spondylitis. Study-wide points: In peripheral blood, disease-linked CD8+ clones occurred at relatively low frequencies. Significant enrichment of disease-linked clones was reported in matched ankylosing spondylitis synovial fluid.

Each TCR beta library was made by quantitative 5'-RACE that incorporated molecular barcodes. Each CDR3 protein is one row after TCRdb ran MiXCR on the 5' RACE reads. The table shows 250,000 to 400,000 distinct CDR3 sequences, with roughly 12% occurring only once. The rearrangement joins TRBV5-1 to TRBJ2-7; D tentatively reads TRBD1 or TRBD2 (6 bases each). Sequencing was carried out using blood, either unsorted or a sorted T cell fraction (not recorded which). This clonotype was sampled from a female donor with ankylosing spondylitis or in good health (not recorded which). The DNA of the CDR3 is TGCGCCAGCAGCCGAGGAGGGGGTACCCTAGTCTACGAGCAGTACTTC. Protein sequence: CASSRGGGTLVYEQYF.